The rows below give T cell receptor beta chains drawn from one sample of a study of T cell changes during pregnancy in multiple sclerosis. Sequenced by immunoSEQ multiplex PCR; TCRdb stores in-frame clones only, minus some. This sample yields 45,000 to 60,000 clones, of which about 90% are seen a single time; about 2% belongs to the top ten. The specimen was peripheral blood, collected in the first trimester of pregnancy. All receptors come from a female donor with multiple sclerosis, enrolled in a pregnancy study. The CDR3 runs from the conserved cysteine through the conserved F or W. D genes are given only for firm matches. Part of the rows lack a size; the others show once, few, many or a class for expanded clones.

TRBJ2-2,TRBD1,few,TRBV5-1,CASSLAGQGTAGELFF,TGCGCCAGCAGCTTGGCGGGACAGGGTACGGCCGGGGAGCTGTTTTTT
TRBJ1-2,.,few,TRBV2,CASSGSVNYGYTF,TGTGCCAGCAGTGGTTCGGTTAACTATGGCTACACCTTC
TRBJ2-2,.,.,TRBV7-9,CASIQPAGTVTGELFF,TGTGCCAGCATCCAACCGGCGGGGACAGTCACCGGGGAGCTGTTTTTT
TRBJ2-7,.,.,TRBV11-1,CASSEAERFGYEQYF,TGTGCCAGCAGCGAGGCGGAACGGTTCGGCTACGAGCAGTACTTC
TRBJ2-7,TRBD1,.,TRBV15,CATSRDQGDSSYEQYF,TGTGCCACCAGCAGAGATCAGGGGGACAGCTCCTACGAGCAGTACTTC
TRBJ2-7,TRBD2,.,TRBV7-2,CASSLTSGPYEQYF,TGTGCCAGCAGCTTAACTAGCGGGCCCTACGAGCAGTACTTC
TRBJ2-3,TRBD2,.,TRBV9,CASSLGLAGTMMLDTQYF,TGTGCCAGCAGCCTGGGACTAGCGGGGACTATGATGTTGGATACGCAGTATTTT
TRBJ2-7,.,.,TRBV11-1,CASSLGLSWGELSSYEQYF,TGTGCCAGCAGCTTAGGCCTCAGCTGGGGGGAGTTAAGCTCCTACGAGCAGTACTTC
TRBJ2-2,.,.,TRBV7-9,CASSLAPRQYTGELFF,TGTGCCAGCAGCTTAGCCCCCAGACAGTACACCGGGGAGCTGTTTTTT
TRBJ1-2,.,.,TRBV5-1,CASSFYPGLAVEGYTF,TGCGCCAGCAGCTTTTACCCAGGGCTCGCAGTTGAGGGCTACACCTTC
TRBJ2-3,.,.,TRBV10-2,CASRILRDFTTDTQYF,TGCGCCAGCAGAATACTCCGGGACTTCACTACAGATACGCAGTATTTT
TRBJ2-6,TRBD1,.,TRBV27,CASSDQTGGGFGANVLTF,TGTGCCAGCAGTGACCAGACAGGGGGCGGCTTTGGGGCCAACGTCCTGACTTTC
TRBJ1-6,.,.,TRBV19,CAKGPRGTPHSPLHF,TGTGCCAAAGGTCCTAGGGGGACCCCCCATTCACCCCTCCACTTT
TRBJ2-7,.,once,TRBV30,CAWSPGTWAGEYF,TGTGCCTGGAGTCCCGGTACGTGGGCAGGGGAGTACTTC
TRBJ2-1,.,once,TRBV11-2,CASSLAGSSYNEQFF,TGTGCCAGCAGCTTAGCTGGGAGCTCCTACAATGAGCAGTTCTTC
TRBJ2-7,.,.,TRBV27,CASSSPYSGGTYEQYF,TGTGCCAGCAGTTCCCCCTATTCAGGGGGGACCTACGAGCAGTACTTC
TRBJ2-3,TRBD2,.,TRBV10-1,CASSKRGSAGTTTDTQYF,TGCGCCAGCAGTAAACGGGGCAGCGCGGGGACTACCACAGATACGCAGTATTTT
TRBJ1-2,.,.,TRBV9,CASSALGRVPLKGYTF,TGTGCCAGCAGCGCCCTCGGGAGGGTTCCCTTGAAAGGCTACACCTTC
TRBJ1-2,TRBD1,.,TRBV19,CASTPVDRFNYGYTF,TGTGCCAGTACCCCCGTGGACAGGTTTAACTATGGCTACACCTTC
TRBJ1-2,.,.,TRBV5-1,CASSLGTYTWQGYGYTF,TGCGCCAGCAGCTTGGGGACCTACACCTGGCAGGGATATGGCTACACCTTC
TRBJ2-3,TRBD1,.,TRBV4-1,CASSHGGQGSTDTQYF,TGCGCCAGCAGCCATGGGGGACAGGGGAGCACAGATACGCAGTATTTT
TRBJ2-4,TRBD2,.,TRBV7-3,CASSPTSGGTNIQYF,TGTGCCAGCAGCCCTACTAGCGGGGGGACAAACATTCAGTACTTC
TRBJ2-5,TRBD2,.,TRBV5-1,CASRPALRRGGSTSQETQYF,TGCGCCAGCAGACCTGCCCTTCGACGGGGGGGCTCAACCTCACAAGAGACCCAGTACTTC
TRBJ2-3,TRBD2,.,TRBV28,CASSFPGVAGANTDTQYF,TGTGCCAGCAGTTTCCCCGGGGTAGCGGGGGCGAACACAGATACGCAGTATTTT
TRBJ1-2,.,few,TRBV7-2,CASSPDNNYGYTF,TGTGCCAGCAGCCCGGACAATAACTATGGCTACACCTTC
TRBJ1-5,TRBD1,.,TRBV19,CASSIPDRVTQPQHF,TGTGCCAGTAGTATCCCCGACAGGGTAACTCAGCCCCAGCATTTT
TRBJ2-1,TRBD2,once,TRBV5-1,CASKLAGTANEQFF,TGCGCCAGCAAACTAGCGGGGACCGCCAATGAGCAGTTCTTC
TRBJ1-2,.,.,TRBV5-1,CASSLAGDGYTF,TGCGCCAGCAGCTTGGCAGGGGATGGCTACACCTTC
TRBJ1-2,.,.,TRBV19,CASSIQTGKGYTF,TGTGCCAGTAGTATCCAGACAGGAAAGGGCTACACCTTC
TRBJ2-6,.,.,TRBV19,CASSMRRAGANVLTF,TGTGCCAGTAGTATGCGCAGGGCTGGGGCCAACGTCCTGACTTTC
TRBJ2-1,.,.,TRBV2,CASSRRDYNEQFF,TGTGCCAGCAGCAGGCGTGACTACAATGAGCAGTTCTTC
TRBJ2-4,TRBD2,.,TRBV27,CASSLSSGTVKNIQYF,TGTGCCAGCAGTTTATCGAGCGGGACTGTCAAAAACATTCAGTACTTC
TRBJ2-3,TRBD1,.,TRBV28,CASSPDRGEDTQYF,TGTGCCAGCAGTCCTGACAGGGGCGAGGATACGCAGTATTTT
TRBJ2-2,.,.,TRBV18,CASSPSRDFTGELFF,TGTGCCAGCTCACCTTCCAGGGATTTCACCGGGGAGCTGTTTTTT
TRBJ1-4,TRBD1,.,TRBV9,CASSVTGIGEKLFF,TGTGCCAGCAGCGTGACAGGGATCGGTGAAAAACTGTTTTTT
TRBJ2-3,TRBD1,.,TRBV19,CASKRGLALGGTDTQYF,TGTGCCAGTAAAAGGGGGCTAGCATTGGGTGGCACAGATACGCAGTATTTT
TRBJ1-6,TRBD1,few,TRBV7-2,CASSLGDRYNSPLHF,TGTGCCAGCAGCTTAGGGGACAGGTATAATTCACCCCTCCACTTT
TRBJ2-7,TRBD1,.,TRBV7-6,CASSLERFAGTGFYEQYF,TGTGCCAGCAGCTTAGAACGTTTTGCCGGGACAGGGTTCTACGAGCAGTACTTC
TRBJ1-3,.,.,TRBV4-3,CASSQDRGNTIYF,TGCGCCAGCAGCCAAGACAGGGGAAACACCATATATTTT
TRBJ2-7,.,.,TRBV7-8,CASSFFEGSYEQYF,TGTGCCAGCAGCTTTTTTGAGGGATCCTACGAGCAGTACTTC
TRBJ2-5,TRBD1,.,TRBV18,CASSPPGQSEETQYF,TGTGCCAGCTCACCCCCGGGACAGTCGGAAGAGACCCAGTACTTC
TRBJ1-1,TRBD1,.,TRBV6-6,CASSPQGVTEAFF,TGTGCCAGCAGTCCGCAGGGGGTTACTGAAGCTTTCTTT
TRBJ2-2,.,.,TRBV27,CASSFAGSNTGELFF,TGTGCCAGCAGTTTCGCGGGTTCGAACACCGGGGAGCTGTTTTTT
TRBJ2-3,TRBD1,.,TRBV5-4,CASSLAGQGDTQYF,TGTGCCAGCAGCTTGGCGGGACAGGGGGATACGCAGTATTTT
TRBJ2-1,TRBD1,.,TRBV4-2,CASSNPRQQGTGNEQFF,TGTGCCAGCAGCAACCCTAGGCAACAGGGGACGGGAAATGAGCAGTTCTTC
TRBJ1-1,.,medium-sized,TRBV5-4,CASSQEDAAEAFF,TGTGCCAGCAGCCAGGAGGACGCGGCTGAAGCTTTCTTT
TRBJ1-2,.,.,TRBV7-3,CASSPSHSWTVDGYTF,TGTGCCAGCAGCCCCAGCCACTCCTGGACAGTAGACGGCTACACCTTC
TRBJ2-7,TRBD1,.,TRBV7-2,CASSPRQGALGQYF,TGTGCCAGCAGCCCCAGACAGGGGGCTCTTGGGCAGTACTTC
TRBJ2-1,TRBD2,.,TRBV30,CAWSVGGSSYNEQFF,TGTGCCTGGAGTGTAGGCGGGAGCTCCTACAATGAGCAGTTCTTC
TRBJ2-3,TRBD2,.,TRBV10-3,CATSGTSGAADTQYF,TGTGCCACTTCCGGGACTAGCGGGGCGGCAGATACGCAGTATTTT
TRBJ1-5,TRBD1,.,TRBV10-3,CAISSQTGNSNQPQHF,TGTGCCATCAGTTCACAGACAGGGAACAGCAATCAGCCCCAGCATTTT
TRBJ1-2,.,once,TRBV7-2,CASSLAGAQGNF,TGTGCCAGCAGCTTAGCCGGAGCCCAGGGGAACTTC
TRBJ2-3,.,.,TRBV12-5,CASGLVRDGTAYTDTQYF,TGTGCTAGTGGTTTGGTAAGGGACGGGACTGCCTACACAGATACGCAGTATTTT
TRBJ1-2,.,.,TRBV6-6,CASRVKGALDGYTF,TGTGCCAGCAGGGTTAAGGGAGCGCTGGATGGCTACACCTTC
TRBJ2-3,.,.,TRBV5-1,CASSLFGPSTDTQYF,TGCGCCAGCAGCTTGTTTGGGCCGTCCACAGATACGCAGTATTTT